This T cell receptor beta chain was captured by sequencing in a study of T cell responses to AZD1222 COVID-19 vaccine. Assay used: immunoSEQ multiplex PCR; TCRdb lists only in-frame clones, some missing. The profile shows some 120,000 clones, roughly 92% of them singletons. Germline CDR1 KGHSH, CDR2 LQKENI. Between the trimmed V and J ends, which lost 2 bases and 1 base, there was a span of 6 bases. The length of the CDR3 is 14 residues. Overall study results and limits: Seropositive at baseline were only a handful of AZD1222 recipients. The span of vaccine-associated CD4 TCRs extended across spike, with dominance at 160-218 and 743-854. Scientists sampled the repertoires only once the peak T cell response had passed.

In the case of this clone: Its antigen remains unidentified.

This TCR derives from an adult who received the AZD1222 COVID-19 vaccine. V is TRBV18 and J is TRBJ1-5; the D gene is possibly TRBD1 (6 bases). The sample in question was peripheral blood, obtained 28 days after the second AZD1222 dose. The chain's CDR3 is CASSPGTSNQPQHF. The CDR3 DNA follows: TGTGCCAGCTCACCAGGGACAAGCAATCAGCCCCAGCATTTT.